The rows below give T cell receptor beta chains drawn from one sample of a study of blood T cells in healthy people across ages. TCRdb redid the calling of the 5' RACE reads with MiXCR, one entry per CDR3 protein. The sample yields over 1.5 million distinct CDR3 sequences, less than 50% seen once. Sequencing input: blood. These receptors were taken from a middle-aged woman in good health. Each CDR3 is given with its conserved first and last residue. The order of the fields is CDR3 protein, CDR3 DNA, V gene, D gene, clone size, J gene. D genes are given only for firm matches. Not every row has a clone size; where given, it reads once, few, many or a size class.

CASSYGMSSPEAFF | TGTGCCAGCAGTTACGGAATGTCAAGTCCTGAAGCTTTCTTT | TRBV6-5 | - | - | TRBJ1-1
CASSVRGRLNEQFF | TGTGCCAGCAGCGTGAGGGGCCGATTGAATGAGCAGTTCTTC | TRBV13 | - | - | TRBJ2-1
CSFVVGGETQYF | TGCAGCTTCGTAGTGGGGGGGGAGACCCAGTACTTC | TRBV29-1 | TRBD2 | - | TRBJ2-5
CASSQAKGGLRQEQYF | TGTGCCAGCAGCCAAGCAAAGGGGGGTCTTCGTCAAGAGCAGTACTTC | TRBV3-1 | - | - | TRBJ2-7
CASSYGSTSGGTDTQYF | TGTGCCAGCAGTTACGGGTCGACTAGCGGGGGCACAGATACGCAGTATTTT | TRBV6-5 | TRBD2 | - | TRBJ2-3
CASRRDGAPTQYF | TGTGCCAGCAGAAGGGACGGTGCGCCGACCCAGTACTTC | TRBV6-2/TRBV6-3 | - | - | TRBJ2-5
CASSPSQGRKGGGYTF | TGCGCCAGCAGCCCTTCTCAGGGCCGAAAAGGGGGTGGCTACACCTTC | TRBV4-3 | - | - | TRBJ1-2
CASSLKAGNYEQYF | TGTGCCAGCAGCTTGAAAGCTGGCAACTACGAGCAGTACTTC | TRBV7-2 | - | - | TRBJ2-7
CASSPYSGEQYF | TGTGCCAGCAGCCCCTACAGCGGCGAGCAGTACTTC | TRBV7-2 | - | once | TRBJ2-7
CASSVSKSGGRYQETQYF | TGTGCCAGCAGCGTTTCGAAGAGCGGGGGCCGGTACCAAGAGACCCAGTACTTC | TRBV2 | TRBD2 | once | TRBJ2-5
CATSSPGQPNTEAFF | TGTGCCACCAGCTCGCCGGGACAGCCGAACACTGAAGCTTTCTTT | TRBV6-2/TRBV6-3 | TRBD1 | - | TRBJ1-1
CASSLGADTQYF | TGTGCCAGCAGCTTAGGGGCAGATACGCAGTATTTT | TRBV5-1 | - | many | TRBJ2-3
CASTIGGTGNQPQHF | TGTGCCAGCACCATCGGGGGTACGGGCAATCAGCCCCAGCATTTT | TRBV12-3/TRBV12-4 | - | - | TRBJ1-5
CASSYGQAPAAQETQYF | TGTGCCAGCAGTTACGGGCAGGCCCCCGCGGCACAAGAGACCCAGTACTTC | TRBV6-2/TRBV6-3 | - | - | TRBJ2-5
CASSSYAGKNGYTF | TGTGCCAGCAGCTCCTACGCGGGGAAGAATGGCTACACCTTC | TRBV7-8 | - | - | TRBJ1-2
CASTVTYGYTF | TGTGCCAGCACCGTCACCTATGGCTACACCTTC | TRBV12-3/TRBV12-4 | - | few | TRBJ1-2
CAPAEGVVQETQYF | TGTGCCCCCGCAGAGGGCGTGGTGCAAGAGACCCAGTACTTC | TRBV28 | - | - | TRBJ2-5
CASSVAVGPYEQYF | TGTGCCAGCAGCGTAGCAGTTGGTCCTTACGAGCAGTACTTC | TRBV7-8 | - | - | TRBJ2-7
CASSYGANPQETQYF | TGTGCCAGCAGTTACGGGGCTAACCCCCAAGAGACCCAGTACTTC | TRBV6-5 | - | few | TRBJ2-5
CASRLINRDVGYNEQFF | TGTGCCAGCAGACTTATTAACCGGGACGTCGGCTACAATGAGCAGTTCTTC | TRBV6-2/TRBV6-3 | - | - | TRBJ2-1
CASSSDSLNEQYF | TGTGCCAGCAGCTCGGACAGCCTCAATGAGCAGTACTTC | TRBV7-9 | - | few | TRBJ2-7
CASSYRPREGNYEQYF | TGTGCCAGCAGTTACCGGCCTAGGGAGGGGAACTACGAGCAGTACTTC | TRBV6-2/TRBV6-3 | TRBD2 | - | TRBJ2-7
CASSRTAQSSYNEQFF | TGTGCCAGCAGCCGGACAGCTCAGAGCTCCTACAATGAGCAGTTCTTC | TRBV5-4 | - | - | TRBJ2-1
CSAAGQGLSDTQYF | TGCAGTGCTGCCGGACAGGGGTTATCCGATACGCAGTATTTT | TRBV20-1 | TRBD1 | - | TRBJ2-3
CASRVEGNYGYTF | TGCGCCAGCAGAGTAGAGGGGAACTATGGCTACACCTTC | TRBV5-1 | - | - | TRBJ1-2
CASSQAPQERGTQYF | TGTGCCAGCAGCCAAGCCCCACAGGAACGAGGGACCCAGTACTTC | TRBV4-2 | - | - | TRBJ2-5
CATSDARGLVETQYF | TGTGCCACCAGTGATGCCAGGGGGCTGGTAGAGACCCAGTACTTC | TRBV24-1 | TRBD1 | - | TRBJ2-5
CASGRPGLMPQHF | TGTGCCAGCGGCCGGCCCGGGTTAATGCCCCAGCATTTT | TRBV27 | - | - | TRBJ1-5
CSVEVITDTQYF | TGCAGCGTTGAAGTCATAACAGATACGCAGTATTTT | TRBV29-1 | - | few | TRBJ2-3
CASSHSYEQPGILEAFF | TGTGCCAGCAGTCACTCTTACGAGCAGCCTGGAATTCTCGAAGCTTTCTTT | TRBV28 | - | - | TRBJ1-1
CASSVSGVTYEQYF | TGTGCCAGCAGTGTTTCCGGGGTGACCTACGAGCAGTACTTC | TRBV12-3/TRBV12-4 | - | - | TRBJ2-7
CASSFGTVGYEQYF | TGCGCCAGCAGCTTTGGGACAGTGGGGTACGAGCAGTACTTC | TRBV5-1 | TRBD1 | - | TRBJ2-7
CASSQDVHPGEQETQYF | TGTGCCAGCAGCCAAGACGTCCACCCGGGGGAGCAAGAGACCCAGTACTTC | TRBV4-2 | - | few | TRBJ2-5